The 3 T cell receptor beta chains given below trace back to one sample, sequenced in a study of T-cell reconstitution after alpha-beta-depleted transplantation in children. Unique molecular identifiers were incorporated during preparation of the TCRbeta library. TCRdb reanalysed the PCR reads using MiXCR and keeps one entry per CDR3 protein. This sample has about 420,000 distinct CDR3 sequences; about a tenth occur once, and the top ten carry roughly 6%. This material consisted of PBMCs from the stem cell graft donor, taken from the stem cell graft. The receptors come from a human donor who donated a stem cell graft to a child with acute myeloid leukemia.

This clonotype was detected only a few times. This chain links TRBV10-3 with TRBJ2-3; unclear D gene. The germline CDR1 and CDR2 sequences are ENHRY and SYGVKD. The ends were cut back, 2 bases at V and 7 bases at J, with 4 bases in the middle. The CDR3 has 11 amino acids. CDR3 sequence (DNA): TGTGCCATCAGTGAGACGAATACGCAGTATTTT. Translated: CAISETNTQYF.

This clonotype has just a few counts. V gene TRBV7-2 combines with J gene TRBJ1-6; TRBD1 aligns across 8 bases. This CDR3 spans 16 amino acids. V lost 1 base, J lost 6 bases, and 5 bases stayed unmatched. Germline loops: CDR1 SGHTA, CDR2 FQGNSA. CDR3 DNA sequence: TGTGCCAGCAGCTTAGTAATGGACAGGGCTAATTCACCCCTCCACTTT. This sequence encodes CASSLVMDRANSPLHF.

The CDR3 DNA reads as TGTGCCAGCAGCTTAGACCCCAGGGCGGGAGGTCAAGAGACCCAGTACTTC. Protein product: CASSLDPRAGGQETQYF. This chain connects TRBV11-2 to TRBJ2-5; TRBD2 matches at 8 bases. V dropped 0 bases and J dropped 2; count of bases not matched to a gene: 8. The CDR3 extends over 17 amino acids. Germline V CDR1 and CDR2: SGHAT, FQNNGV.